These 15 T cell receptor beta chains share one sample of origin, sequenced in a study of T cells after yellow fever vaccination. TCRdb analysed the 5' RACE reads with MiXCR anew, one entry per CDR3 protein. The sample consists of 150,000 to 200,000 distinct CDR3 sequences, 9.5% to 11% of them appearing once. The sequences come from CD8+ T cells sorted from PBMCs, collected 15 days after the yellow fever booster vaccination. Source of these receptors: a young man who received the YFV17D yellow fever vaccine.

The chain has TRBV5-1 and TRBJ1-1; maybe TRBD1 (5 bases). Germline V gene lookup returns CDR1 SGHRS and CDR2 YFSETQ. CDR3 size: 17 residues. Deletions cut 4 bases from V and 1 base from J, with 20 bases between. The CDR3 coding sequence is TGCGCCAGCAGCAACACTCCACGGGGCCGGGGGAACACTGAAGCTTTCTTT. It specifies CASSNTPRGRGNTEAFF.

This chain connects TRBV6-1 to TRBJ2-7, with D tentatively TRBD1 (6 bases). This CDR3 comprises 14 residues. The V gene's germline CDR1 is MNHNS and CDR2 SASEGT. V was pared by 3 bases and J by 3 bases, with 12 bases between. The CDR3 bases are TGTGCCAGCAGTGAGTGGGGGCAAGGCTACGAGCAGTACTTC. Translating gives CASSEWGQGYEQYF.

The chain is built from TRBV4-1 and TRBJ1-4, with D possibly matching TRBD1 (5 bases). V was cut by 0 bases and J by 0 bases, with 8 bases left in between. This CDR3 comprises 16 residues. Germline loops: CDR1 MGHRA, CDR2 YSYEKL. The CDR3 DNA reads as TGCGCCAGCAGCCAAGATCCAGGGACAACTAATGAAAAACTGTTTTTT. Translation gives CASSQDPGTTNEKLFF.

The sample holds many counts of this clonotype. The CDR3 bases are TGTGCCACTTCGGGACAGAACAATCAGCCCCAGCATTTT. It encodes CATSGQNNQPQHF. This chain connects TRBV6-5 to TRBJ1-5, with TRBD1 matching over 7 bases. CDR3 length equals 13 residues. V was clipped by 10 bases and J by 3 bases; unmatched bases: 6. Germline V CDR1 and CDR2: MNHEY, SVGAGI.

There are a few counts of this clonotype. This sequence joins TRBV7-9 and TRBJ2-7; TRBD1 agrees at 7 bases. Trimming at V came to 5 bases and at J to 4 bases, leaving 17 bases not matched to a gene. Per germline, CDR1 SEHNR and CDR2 FQNEAQ (reference sequence). The CDR3 has 17 amino acids. The CDR3 DNA reads as TGTGCCAGCAGCCCCAGCATAATGACAGGGAGAACATACGAGCAGTACTTC. The encoded protein is CASSPSIMTGRTYEQYF.

This clonotype has only a few counts. The rearrangement joins TRBV9 to TRBJ2-7; tentatively, D is TRBD1 or TRBD2 (5 bases each). Germline assignment: CDR1 SGDLS and CDR2 YYNGEE. Trimming stripped 0 bases from V and 5 bases from J, with 15 bases between. The CDR3 contains 15 residues. The DNA for the CDR3 is TGTGCCAGCAGCGTAGATCGGGACGGCCTCGACGAGCAGTACTTC. This translates into CASSVDRDGLDEQYF.

The sample holds a few counts of this clonotype. The chain uses TRBV5-1 and TRBJ1-2, with D maybe TRBD1 (6 bases). V lost 0 bases, J lost 8 bases, and 8 bases lay in between. The CDR3 has 12 residues. Germline CDR1 is SGHRS and CDR2 is YFSETQ. The DNA of the CDR3 is TGCGCCAGCAGCTTGGAGGGGGAAGGCTACACCTTC. Encoded protein: CASSLEGEGYTF.

As concerns this clonotype: The conserved phenylalanine or tryptophan is not found at the CDR3 terminus, so this likely reflects a read error. This chain connects TRBV6-1 to TRBJ2-1, with 10 nucleotides matching TRBD1. This CDR3 has 16 residues. V lost 4 bases and J lost 8; bases outside the gene matches: 11. Germline V gene data show CDR1 as MNHNS and CDR2 as SASEGT. CDR3: CASSGDPGQGSDEQFL. The DNA for the CDR3 is TGTGCCAGCAGTGGAGACCCGGGACAGGGGAGCGATGAGCAGTTCCTC.

This clonotype appeared a few times. The gene calls are TRBV2 and TRBJ2-7; 7 nucleotides agree with TRBD2. The CDR3 is 19 amino acids. With 5 bases clipped from V and 2 bases from J, the junction kept 21 bases outside the gene matches. CDR1 is SNHLY, CDR2 FYNNEI, per germline. CDR3: CASSPNAALRLAAAYEQYV. For the CDR3, the DNA is TGTGCCAGCAGTCCGAACGCAGCTCTTCGGCTAGCGGCCGCCTACGAGCAGTACGTC.

This clonotype has more than one count but fewer than ten. This sequence joins TRBV7-8 and TRBJ2-1; D is perhaps TRBD1 or TRBD2 (5 bases each). The germline CDR1 and CDR2 sequences are SGHVS and FQNEAQ. The CDR3 is made up of 16 amino acids. The V end was cut by 3 bases, the J end by 3 bases, with 15 bases between. CDR3 bases: TGTGCCAGCAGCTTTTACCGGGGCCCTAGCTACAATGAGCAGTTCTTC. The encoded protein is CASSFYRGPSYNEQFF.

The chain employs TRBV7-9 and TRBJ2-7, with 8 bases that match TRBD1. CDR1 and CDR2 (germline): SEHNR, FQNEAQ (reference sequence). The length of the CDR3 is 14 residues. V lost 5 bases to trimming and J lost 3 bases; unmatched junction nucleotides: 6. The CDR3 region is CASSKIQGGYEQYF. CDR3 DNA sequence: TGTGCCAGCAGCAAAATACAGGGGGGCTACGAGCAGTACTTC.

This clonotype occurred a few times. The gene calls are TRBV7-9 and TRBJ1-2, with 9 bases matching TRBD1. V gave up 5 bases and J gave up 4 bases; unmatched junction bases: 11. The CDR3 contains 16 residues. Germline CDR1 is SEHNR and CDR2 is FQNEAQ (reference sequence). CDR3 residues: CASSRPVGTGIYGYTF. CDR3 coding DNA: TGTGCCAGCAGCCGACCCGTGGGGACAGGGATCTATGGCTACACCTTC.

V and J are TRBV30 and TRBJ2-6; no firm D call. The CDR3 is 13 amino acids. Trimming left V 5 bases short and J 0 bases short, with 5 bases between. Looked up from germline, CDR1 is GTSNPN and CDR2 is SVGIG (reference sequence). The CDR3 here is CAWVGSGANVLTF. Here the CDR3 DNA reads TGTGCCTGGGTTGGCTCTGGGGCCAACGTCCTGACTTTC.

This chain connects TRBV29-1 to TRBJ2-5, with D uncertain. The V gene's germline CDR1 is SQVTM and CDR2 ANQGSEA. Trimming took off 4 bases at V and 5 bases at J, with 11 bases between the two ends. This CDR3 comprises 12 residues. The CDR3 sequence is CSVAGVGETQYF. Here the CDR3 DNA reads TGCAGCGTTGCTGGGGTCGGGGAGACCCAGTACTTC.

This chain joins TRBV9 and TRBJ2-2, with D possibly matching TRBD1 (6 bases). The ends were cut back, 0 bases at V and 5 bases at J, with 11 bases in the middle. The CDR3 consists of 15 residues. Germline V gene sequence: CDR1 SGDLS, CDR2 YYNGEE. This CDR3 reads CASSVARGGTGELFF. In nucleotides, the CDR3 is TGTGCCAGCAGCGTAGCCAGGGGTGGGACCGGGGAGCTGTTTTTT.